This T cell receptor beta chain emerged from a study of blood T cell repertoires in COVID-19. Profiling relied on immunoSEQ multiplex PCR, and the TCRdb table lists in-frame clones only, not all of them. Among more than 250,000 clones, roughly 87% were seen once, and the ten largest hold approximately 6%. V lost 5 bases to trimming and J lost 1 base, with 14 bases between them. The V gene's germline CDR1 is MNHEY and CDR2 SVGEGT. This CDR3 has 15 residues. This clone was seen a few times. The specimen sequenced was PBMCs or T cells enriched from blood (not recorded which). The V gene is TRBV6-2 or TRBV6-3, the J gene TRBJ1-2; D gene uncertain. This receptor was identified in a woman in her 30s who had recovered from COVID-19. The CDR3 here is CASSHPLTFNYGYTF. In nucleotides, the CDR3 is TGTGCCAGCAGTCACCCCTTGACATTTAACTATGGCTACACCTTC.